This T cell receptor (beta chain) was observed in a study of breast tumors, draining lymph nodes, adjacent tissues. Axillary draining lymph nodes of breast cancer patients supplied the node samples. TCRdb fed the multiplex PCR reads into MiXCR, producing one record per CDR3 protein. The data contain about 110,000 distinct CDR3 sequences, around 30% of them singletons. The CDR3 length is 12 residues. Per the germline V gene, CDR1 is SGHAT and CDR2 is FQNNGV. Notes on this clonotype: Its antigen is unidentified. A much larger clone lies one base from this, so it may be a read error.

General study results and limits: Luminal-like breast cancer showed significantly higher tumor–nontumor repertoire similarity than basal-like. Compared with lymph nodes, tumors were less diverse; compared with nontumor tissue, more. The data were judged consistent with most tumor T cells coming from lymph node and expanding in tumor. Tumor T cell lymph node origin was a supported hypothesis, not proven.

The sample consisted of axillary lymph node tissue. This chain uses TRBV11-2 with TRBJ2-1, with D uncertain. This clonotype was sampled from a female donor with breast cancer. Some clones in this sample may be carry-over from other donors' samples. The CDR3 loop is CASGRSYNAQFF. For the CDR3, the DNA is TGTGCCAGTGGACGCTCCTACAATGCGCAGTTCTTC.